These 5 T cell receptor beta chains were sequenced from one sample in a study of identical twins listed by TCRdb under 2016. Libraries were constructed by 5' RACE. This sample was sequenced with an Illumina HiSeq 2000. The public reads were run again by TCRdb, first through fastp at Q25 and then through MiXCR, and only productive beta chains were kept. Every CDR3 protein is listed once, alongside the most common genes and DNA of its rows. The sample data list 420,000 or so distinct CDR3 sequences, and about a fifth of these were observed just once. More than 10% of the sample is held by the ten biggest clonotypes. Sequencing used naive T cells sorted from blood. The sample's cell subset or site, from its label and the paper: cells isolated with a human naive T-cell isolation kit. Receptors were obtained from a man in his forties or fifties in good health.

The genes are TRBV6-1 and TRBJ2-3, with a weak D call TRBD1 (6 bases). V gave up 2 bases and J gave up 4 bases, with 10 bases separating them. CDR1 is MNHNS and CDR2 is SASEGT in the germline V gene. The length of the CDR3 is 14 residues. This CDR3 is CASSESGVPDTQYF. As DNA, the CDR3 is TGTGCCAGCAGTGAATCAGGGGTCCCAGATACGCAGTATTTT.

The rearrangement joins TRBV27 to TRBJ1-1; the D is unclear. The CDR3 runs 14 residues. V was cut by 6 bases and J by 0 bases, with 11 bases left in between. Germline V gene sequence: CDR1 MNHEY, CDR2 SMNVEV (reference sequence). The CDR3 here is CASSLFGLNTEAFF. The CDR3 DNA is TGTGCCAGCAGCCTGTTCGGCCTGAACACTGAAGCTTTCTTT.

The V and J genes are TRBV11-2 and TRBJ2-1, with 8 bases aligning to TRBD2. The length of the CDR3 is 20 residues. CDR1 and CDR2 (germline): SGHAT, FQNNGV. J was trimmed by 3 bases and V by 5 bases; bases with no gene match: 21. CDR3 nucleotides: TGTGCCAGCAGCCATCGCCTTATTGATGGGCTAGCGGGCAACTACAATGAGCAGTTCTTC. Protein product: CASSHRLIDGLAGNYNEQFF.

In this sample, this clonotype turned up a few times. V and J are TRBV5-1 and TRBJ2-5; tentative D call: TRBD2 (5 bases). Between the trimmed V and J ends, which lost 0 bases and 2 bases, there was a span of 11 bases. The CDR3 runs 15 residues. Germline V gives CDR1 SGHRS, CDR2 YFSETQ. The CDR3 reads CASSLVLAEQETQYF. The CDR3 DNA reads TGCGCCAGCAGCTTGGTGCTAGCAGAGCAAGAGACCCAGTACTTC.

This clonotype was counted ten times or more. The CDR3 region has the DNA TGTGCCAGCAGTTATTCAAGCGGGAGCTCAGAGACCCAGTACTTC. Encoded protein: CASSYSSGSSETQYF. The chain joins TRBV12-3 or TRBV12-4 to TRBJ2-5; 8 nucleotides match TRBD2. The CDR3 totals 15 residues. Trimming cost V 4 bases and J 4 bases; bases outside gene matches: 8.